The sequence of this TCR beta chain was determined in a study of vaccination effects on CD4 cells after COVID-19. Study details: Either the BNT162b2 or mRNA-1273 vaccine was given to participants in two doses. Pre-vaccine samples were drawn 16 days and one week before the first dose.

In regard to this clone: Its matching antigen is unknown.

After around 10 days in culture, the CD4+ T cells were isolated. Infection dated between March and December 2020, before the Alpha, Beta and Delta variants reached the United States. Germline CDR1 SGHTA, CDR2 FQGNSA. Losses at the gene ends were 5 bases for V and 4 bases for J; bases not matched to a gene: 11. This CDR3 is 17 amino acids long. Assay used: immunoSEQ multiplex PCR; TCRdb lists only in-frame clones, some missing. The table shows tens of thousands of clones, with about 69% occurring only once. Overall study results and limits: Few convalescent patients were studied, and early post-infection samples were lacking.

This TCR derives from a human donor who had a prior SARS-CoV-2 infection. This chain uses TRBV7-2 with TRBJ2-1, with TRBD2 identical over 10 bases. The specimen comprised CD4+ T cells from PBMCs cultured without peptide, sampled before COVID-19 vaccination. The CDR3 DNA follows: TGTGCCAGCAGCATCAGACCTAGCGGGAGTTCGTACAATGAGCAGTTCTTC. It translates to CASSIRPSGSSYNEQFF.